This T cell receptor beta chain derives from a study of blood T cells in healthy people across ages. Study-wide context: Every two T cells gave about one barcoded beta molecule via template switching.

There are 16 residues in the CDR3. Trimming pared 0 bases from V and 2 bases from J, leaving 13 bases between. CDR1 is LGHNA and CDR2 is YSLEER in the germline V gene. Alongside a J-beta primer mix, a sample-barcoded 5' primer served in a second PCR lasting 7 to 11 cycles. TCRdb called the 5' RACE reads again in MiXCR, with one record for every CDR3 protein. Here the sample spans around 1,900,000 distinct CDR3 sequences, 35% to 50% being singletons. In regard to this clonotype: What it binds is unknown.

General observations from the study: A strong correlation was found between TCR beta diversity and the percentage of naive T cells. Nothing was known about donor CMV status, and this possibly confounded expanded clonotype changes.

This chain connects TRBV4-3 to TRBJ1-2; no firm D call. This clonotype was sampled from a human donor in good health. Sequencing input: blood. CDR3 sequence: CASSQDGFERNYGYTF. The DNA of the CDR3 is TGCGCCAGCAGCCAAGATGGGTTTGAGCGAAACTATGGCTACACCTTC.